The rows below give T cell receptor beta chains drawn from one sample of a study of T cells in Graves' hyperthyroidism and ophthalmopathy. MiXCR was run by TCRdb on the multiplex PCR reads, yielding one entry per CDR3 protein. The sample consists of around 300,000 distinct CDR3 sequences, approximately 14% of them appearing once. Specimen: blood. The receptors come from a woman aged 40-49 years with Graves' ophthalmopathy. CDR3s include the opening cysteine and the closing phenylalanine or tryptophan. Each record gives: V gene, J gene, D gene, clone size, CDR3 DNA, CDR3 protein. A D gene is named only where the DNA matches it firmly. The size of a clone is reported for some rows only, either as once, few or many, or as a class for expanded clones.

>TRBV20-1|TRBJ2-1|-|many
TGCAGTGCTGGGCGGGACGCCCGAGGCAGTGAGCAGTTCTTC
CSAGRDARGSEQFF
>TRBV6-2/TRBV6-3|TRBJ1-1|TRBD1|many
TGTGCCAGCAGTAGCCCGACAGGGGCGAACACTGAAGCTTTCTTT
CASSSPTGANTEAFF
>TRBV7-8|TRBJ1-1|-|-
TGTGCCAGCAGGGCCTTTAGTGGACAGAACACTGAAGCTTTCTTT
CASRAFSGQNTEAFF
>TRBV12-3/TRBV12-4|TRBJ2-2|TRBD1|many
TGTGCCAGCATGACAGGGGAGGACACCGGGGAGCTGTTTTTT
CASMTGEDTGELFF
>TRBV12-3/TRBV12-4|TRBJ1-5|-|many
TGTGCCAGCAGTCCCCCGAACTACAATCAGCCCCAGCATTTT
CASSPPNYNQPQHF
>TRBV5-1|TRBJ1-1|-|few
TGCGCCAGCAGCTTGGGACACCCGAACACTGAAGCTTTCTTT
CASSLGHPNTEAFF
>TRBV7-2|TRBJ2-5|TRBD2|many
TGTGCCAGCAGCTTAGACCTAGCGGAAGAGCCCCAGTACTTC
CASSLDLAEEPQYF
>TRBV6-4|TRBJ1-3|TRBD1|once
TGTGCCAGCTCCAGGGGGCGCGGGGGAAACACCTTATATTTT
CASSRGRGGNTLYF
>TRBV11-3|TRBJ2-1|TRBD1|many
TGTGCCAGCAGCGAACCGGGACAGGGGGCCGATGAGCAGTTCTTC
CASSEPGQGADEQFF
>TRBV20-1|TRBJ2-5|TRBD1|few
TGCAGTGCTAGTACGACAGGGACAGAGACCCAGTACTTC
CSASTTGTETQYF
>TRBV19|TRBJ1-4|-|-
TGTGCCAGTCACCGCGGACAGCCAGGTGAAAAACTGTTTTTT
CASHRGQPGEKLFF
>TRBV10-2|TRBJ1-5|-|many
TGCGCCAGCAGTGACGGGACCTCGCCCCAGCATTTT
CASSDGTSPQHF
>TRBV7-9|TRBJ1-2|-|many
TGTGCCAGCAGCCGAGGCGTATTCGGGGAATCCCATGGCTACACCTTC
CASSRGVFGESHGYTF
>TRBV10-3|TRBJ2-1|-|many
TGTGCCGTATCCACGACGCGGCCCGGGCAGAATGAGCAGTTCTTC
CAVSTTRPGQNEQFF
>TRBV20-1|TRBJ2-7|-|many
TGCAGTGCTACCACACAATTTGGCTACGAGCAGTACTTC
CSATTQFGYEQYF
>TRBV18|TRBJ2-3|-|many
TGTGCCAGCTCACCACGTTCTGGCTTGGATACGCAGTATTTT
CASSPRSGLDTQYF
>TRBV12-3/TRBV12-4|TRBJ2-1|-|many
TGTGCCAGCAGTCCGATAATCAGGGGCGGGAATGAGCAGTTCTTC
CASSPIIRGGNEQFF
>TRBV28|TRBJ1-3|-|many
TGTGCCAGCAGTTTCGCCTTGCGAGGAAACACCATATATTTT
CASSFALRGNTIYF
>TRBV19|TRBJ2-7|TRBD2|-
TGTGCCAGCAGGAGCGGGGGGTTACCCTACGAGCAGTACTTC
CASRSGGLPYEQYF
>TRBV2|TRBJ2-3|-|many
TGTGCCAGCCGCCAAAGATACACAGATACGCAGTATTTT
CASRQRYTDTQYF
>TRBV28|TRBJ1-2|TRBD1|many
TGTGCCAGCAGTTCCTGGACAGGGGAGGACTATGGCTACACCTTC
CASSSWTGEDYGYTF
>TRBV6-1|TRBJ2-7|-|many
TGTGCCAGCAGAGCCTCCAGTGGCGGACGCTACGAGCAGTACTTC
CASRASSGGRYEQYF
>TRBV4-1|TRBJ2-7|-|-
TGCGCCAGCAGCGGGAACAGAGAATCCTACGAGCAGTACTTC
CASSGNRESYEQYF
>TRBV5-1|TRBJ2-1|TRBD1|few
TGCGCCAGCAGCTACGGGACAGGGGGTAATGAGCAGTTCTTC
CASSYGTGGNEQFF
>TRBV28|TRBJ1-2|-|many
TGTGCCAGCAGCCTACCCGGGGGTAACTATGGCTACACCTTC
CASSLPGGNYGYTF
>TRBV14|TRBJ1-4|-|few
TGTGCCAGCAGCCAAGTCGCAAGGGCCCCACCCTATAATGAAAAACTGTTTTTT
CASSQVARAPPYNEKLFF
>TRBV3-1|TRBJ2-2|-|-
TGTGCCAGCAAACGAGGGGACACCGGGGAGCTGTTTTTT
CASKRGDTGELFF
>TRBV3-1|TRBJ1-1|-|-
TGTGCCAGCAGCCCTAATTGGGGTAGGATCACTGAAGCTTTCTTT
CASSPNWGRITEAFF
>TRBV7-2|TRBJ1-2|TRBD1|many
TGTGCCAGCAGCCGTGACAGGGTCGGTGGCTACACCTTC
CASSRDRVGGYTF
>TRBV2|TRBJ2-7|-|hyperexpanded
TGTGCCAGCAGTGACGGGGGAACTAGCGAGCAGTACTTC
CASSDGGTSEQYF
>TRBV20-1|TRBJ1-5|TRBD1|many
TGCAGTGCTAGTCCCAGGGGGCATCAGCCCCAGCATTTT
CSASPRGHQPQHF
>TRBV13|TRBJ2-1|TRBD2|many
TGTGCCAGCAGCCGTGGACTAGCGGGGGGGTACAATGAGCAGTTCTTC
CASSRGLAGGYNEQFF
>TRBV15|TRBJ1-5|-|many
TGTGCCACCAGCGATCGGATAAGGCAGCCCCAGCATTTT
CATSDRIRQPQHF
>TRBV12-5|TRBJ1-2|-|many
TGTGCTAGTGGAAGGACAGCTTCGGTGCGCTATGGCTACACCTTC
CASGRTASVRYGYTF
>TRBV7-8|TRBJ1-6|-|-
TGTGCCAGCAGAGTTACGTCTTCGCCCGGGGTACCCCTCCACTTT
CASRVTSSPGVPLHF
>TRBV30|TRBJ1-2|-|-
-
CAWGPGNGNTF
>TRBV28|TRBJ2-1|-|many
TGTGCCAGCTCCAAACAGGGTATCAATGAGCAGTTCTTC
CASSKQGINEQFF
>TRBV6-1|TRBJ1-4|-|many
TGTGCCAGCATCGGGGACGGAGCAACTAATGAAAAACTGTTTTTT
CASIGDGATNEKLFF
>TRBV5-1|TRBJ1-2|-|-
TGCGCCAGCAGCCCCGGGACATTTGGGACGTTTAACTATGGCTACACCTTC
CASSPGTFGTFNYGYTF
>TRBV7-6|TRBJ2-1|TRBD2|-
TGTGCCAGCAGCTTTATGTCCCAGTTAGGGACTAGCGGGAGAGTGTACAATGAGCAGTTCTTC
CASSFMSQLGTSGRVYNEQFF
>TRBV5-1|TRBJ1-1|-|few
TGCGCCAGCAGCTTATTATTGGGGGGGGCTGCTGAAGCTTTCTTT
CASSLLLGGAAEAFF
>TRBV2|TRBJ2-7|-|many
TGTGCCAGCAGTCCTACTAGGAACGAGCAGTACTTC
CASSPTRNEQYF
>TRBV20-1|TRBJ1-2|-|many
TGCAGTGCTAGACACTATGGCTACACCTTC
CSARHYGYTF
>TRBV28|TRBJ1-1|-|many
TGTGCCAGCAACCTTTACCAGGAGATAGGCGATGGCACTGAAGCTTTCTTT
CASNLYQEIGDGTEAFF
>TRBV20-1|TRBJ2-7|-|many
TGCAGTGCTAGGAGTGTGCAGAGGGCGGACGAGCAGTACTTC
CSARSVQRADEQYF
>TRBV20-1|TRBJ2-3|TRBD2|many
TGCAGTGCTAATCCCGGGGGGGCGACAGATACGCAGTATTTT
CSANPGGATDTQYF
>TRBV28|TRBJ1-2|-|-
TGTGCCAGCCGAGAGGGCAGGGTGGTTAATGGCTACACCTTC
CASREGRVVNGYTF
>TRBV20-1|TRBJ1-1|-|few
TGCAGTGCTGGACGGCGGGGAGCTTTCTTT
CSAGRRGAFF
>TRBV30|TRBJ1-4|-|-
TGTGCCTGGAGTTCGGGAGAGGGCAACGAAAAACTGTTTTTT
CAWSSGEGNEKLFF
>TRBV20-1|TRBJ2-3|TRBD2|-
TGCAGTGCATCGGGGGGTGAAGATACGCAGTATTTT
CSASGGEDTQYF
>TRBV4-2|TRBJ1-2|-|-
TGTGCCAGCAGCCAAGGGGGGGACTATGGCTACACCTTC
CASSQGGDYGYTF
>TRBV4-1|TRBJ2-7|-|-
TGCGCCAACAGCCAAGTAGTTACAGGGTACGAGCAGTACTTC
CANSQVVTGYEQYF
>TRBV4-2|TRBJ2-3|TRBD2|many
TGTGCCAGCAGCCAATCTGCCAGCGGACTAGCACCAGATACGCAGTATTTT
CASSQSASGLAPDTQYF
>TRBV28|TRBJ1-2|-|many
TGTGCCAGCAGTAAGGTTGTCTATGGCTACACCTTC
CASSKVVYGYTF
>TRBV18|TRBJ1-2|-|many
TGTGCCAGCTCACGCGACCCGACAACCGGTAGGAATGGCTACACCTTC
CASSRDPTTGRNGYTF
>TRBV19|TRBJ1-1|-|many
TGTGCCAGTAGCCAGACAGGCAGGAACACTGAAGCTTTCTTT
CASSQTGRNTEAFF
>TRBV12-3/TRBV12-4|TRBJ2-1|-|many
TGTGCCAGCAGAATACAGGGGAGGGGTAAGGATGAGCAGTTCTTC
CASRIQGRGKDEQFF
>TRBV28|TRBJ2-2|-|-
TGTGCCAGCAGTTTAGACAGATCTTACACCGGGGAGCTGTTTTTT
CASSLDRSYTGELFF